The 17 T cell receptor beta chains below come from one sample, sequenced in a study of blood T cell repertoires in COVID-19. Generated by immunoSEQ multiplex PCR, the TCRdb table keeps only in-frame clones and is missing some. This repertoire shows a few hundred thousand clones, 90% found once; its top ten account for roughly 4.3%. Sequences were obtained from PBMCs or T cells enriched from blood (not recorded which). The source is a woman aged 18-30 years with acute COVID-19.

The chain carries TRBV4-1 and TRBJ2-7; 10 bases are a match to TRBD2. Germline lookup yields CDR1 MGHRA and CDR2 YSYEKL. The CDR3 extends over 15 amino acids. The V segment lost 4 bases and the J segment 3 bases; nucleotides outside the gene matches: 6. CDR3 loop: CASSLIGLADYEQYF. CDR3 DNA sequence: TGCGCCAGCAGCCTAATAGGACTAGCGGACTACGAGCAGTACTTC.

The chain carries TRBV2 and TRBJ2-7; the D is unclear. V was pared by 7 bases and J by 3 bases, with 13 bases between. CDR1 and CDR2 from the germline V gene are SNHLY and FYNNEI. This CDR3 region has 13 residues. CDR3 nucleotide sequence: TGTGCCAGCACCCTATCAACCTTCTACGAGCAGTACTTC. It codes for CASTLSTFYEQYF.

The gene calls are TRBV18 and TRBJ1-3; D gene ambiguous. V gave up 3 bases and J gave up 3 bases, with 9 bases separating them. The CDR3 extends over 14 amino acids. Germline V CDR1 and CDR2: KGHSH, LQKENI. CDR3 protein: CASSPSTLGNTIYF. CDR3 DNA sequence: TGTGCCAGCTCACCGTCAACTCTTGGAAACACCATATATTTT.

This chain's CDR3 is CATDRGMNTEAFF. The CDR3 DNA reads TGTGCCACCGACAGGGGGATGAACACTGAAGCTTTCTTT. The gene calls are TRBV10-3 and TRBJ1-1, with TRBD1 identical over 9 bases. V was pared by 10 bases and J by 0 bases, with 3 bases of the junction left unmatched. Germline V gene sequence: CDR1 ENHRY, CDR2 SYGVKD. There are 13 residues in the CDR3.

The V gene is TRBV28, the J gene TRBJ2-7, with D tentatively TRBD2 (6 bases). Germline assignment: CDR1 MDHEN and CDR2 SYDVKM. Deletions cut 3 bases from V and 2 bases from J, with 11 bases between. The CDR3 has 14 amino acids. The CDR3 reads CASSFLRDPYEQYF. The CDR3 DNA sequence: TGTGCCAGCAGTTTCCTGCGGGACCCCTACGAGCAGTACTTC.

V and J are TRBV27 and TRBJ1-1, with 7 nucleotides matching TRBD1. J lost 3 bases, V lost 5 bases, and 6 bases had no gene match. The germline V gene encodes CDR1 MNHEY and CDR2 SMNVEV (reference sequence). The CDR3 extends over 14 amino acids. The CDR3 DNA sequence: TGTGCCAGCAGTCGACGGGACAGCTACACTGAAGCTTTCTTT. This codes for CASSRRDSYTEAFF.

This clone came up once. CDR3: CASSSLNTGELFF. In DNA, the CDR3 is TGTGCCAGCAGCTCCCTTAACACCGGGGAGCTGTTTTTT. This chain uses TRBV7-2 with TRBJ2-2; D is unresolved. In germline, CDR1 is SGHTA, CDR2 FQGNSA. The CDR3 is made up of 13 amino acids. The V gene lost 4 bases and the J gene lost 2 bases, with 5 bases spanning the gap. Full variable domain (missing parts from reference TRBV7-2 and TRBJ2-2): GAGVSQSPSNKVTEKGKDVELRCDPISGHTALYWYRQSLGQGLEFLIYFQGNSAPDKSGLPSDRFSAERTGGSVSTLTIQRTQQEDSAVYLCASSSLNTGELFFGEGSRLTVL.

The genes are TRBV2 and TRBJ2-7; maybe TRBD2 (5 bases). Trimming removed 7 bases from V and 0 bases from J, with 10 bases in between. Per the germline V gene, CDR1 is SNHLY and CDR2 is FYNNEI. This CDR3 comprises 13 residues. The CDR3 DNA reads as TGTGCCAGCACTCCGGGGTACTCCTACGAGCAGTACTTC. Translation: CASTPGYSYEQYF.

This rearrangement joins TRBV5-1 to TRBJ2-1; no clear D gene. The CDR3 covers 15 residues. CDR1 and CDR2 from the germline V gene are SGHRS and YFSETQ. V lost 0 bases and J 2 bases, leaving 9 bases between the germline ends. Here the CDR3 reads CASSLGYSPYNEQFF. The CDR3 nucleotides read TGCGCCAGCAGCTTGGGGTACTCTCCCTACAATGAGCAGTTCTTC.

The chain has TRBV3-1 (or the pseudogene TRBV3-2) and TRBJ1-1, with D tentatively TRBD1 (5 bases). From germline, CDR1 is LGHDT and CDR2 YNNKEL (reference sequence). This CDR3 comprises 14 residues. The V end lost 4 bases, the J end lost 6 bases, and 15 bases lay between the germline ends. CDR3 DNA: TGTGCCAGCAGCCTTCAACGGGGGATGGCTGAAGCTTTCTTT. As protein: CASSLQRGMAEAFF.

Of note for this clone: The sample holds other DNA sequences that translate to the same CDR3. J is TRBJ2-7 and V is TRBV6-5; 7 positions match TRBD2. CDR3 size: 14 residues. Looked up from germline, CDR1 is MNHEY and CDR2 is SVGAGI. Trimming took 0 bases from V and 1 from J; bases not matched to a gene: 0. CDR3 amino acids: CASSYSGGSYEQYF. The CDR3 nucleotides read TGTGCCAGCAGTTACTCGGGGGGGTCCTACGAGCAGTACTTC.

The chain recombines TRBV2 with TRBJ2-7, with TRBD2 as a possible D gene (6 bases). In germline, CDR1 is SNHLY, CDR2 FYNNEI. The CDR3 contains 14 residues. V gave up 7 bases and J gave up 7 bases, with 20 bases separating them. As DNA, the CDR3 is TGTGCCAGCACCGAAAGAAATAAGGCGGGAGAGCAGTACTTC. It encodes CASTERNKAGEQYF.

The rearrangement uses TRBV28 and TRBJ1-2; 9 bases agree with TRBD1. The CDR3 contains 14 residues. With 3 bases clipped from V and 6 bases from J, the junction kept 5 bases outside the gene matches. The germline gives CDR1 MDHEN, CDR2 SYDVKM. The CDR3 nucleotides are TGTGCCAGCAGTTTTCGGGGGACAGGGAATGGCTACACCTTC. This codes for CASSFRGTGNGYTF.

The rearrangement joins TRBV19 to TRBJ2-7, with D maybe TRBD1 (6 bases). Trimming shortened V by 6 bases and J by 2 bases, and 14 bases separated the two germline ends. The CDR3 covers 14 residues. The V gene's germline CDR1 is LNHDA and CDR2 SQIVND (reference sequence). DNA for the CDR3: TGTGCCAGTAGCTATGGACAGCCACCCTACGAGCAGTACTTC. Encoded protein: CASSYGQPPYEQYF.

J is TRBJ2-7 and V is TRBV4-2; 10 nucleotides align to TRBD2. CDR1 LGHNA and CDR2 YNFKEQ come from the germline V gene. The trim removed 4 bases at V and 3 bases at J, leaving 3 bases unmatched. The CDR3 has 14 residues. The CDR3 spells CASSPGLADYEQYF. The CDR3 DNA reads as TGTGCCAGCAGCCCCGGACTAGCGGACTACGAGCAGTACTTC.

The chain combines TRBV6-5 with TRBJ2-3; no clear D. The ends were cut back, 8 bases at V and 10 bases at J, with 13 bases in the middle. This CDR3 spans 11 amino acids. The germline V gene encodes CDR1 MNHEY and CDR2 SVGAGI. CDR3: CASSIDGAQYF. Here the CDR3 DNA reads TGTGCCAGCTCGATAGATGGAGCGCAGTATTTT.

The chain links TRBV11-2 to TRBJ1-3; D remains unclear. The CDR3 loop spans 15 amino acids. Trimming shortened V by 0 bases and J by 4 bases, and 10 bases separated the two germline ends. Germline V gene sequence: CDR1 SGHAT, CDR2 FQNNGV. CDR3 sequence: CASSLDGTEGNTIYF. The CDR3 DNA reads TGTGCCAGCAGCTTAGATGGAACAGAAGGAAACACCATATATTTT.